The clone carrying this T cell receptor (beta chain) was seen repeatedly, ten times or more. What it binds is unknown. The data were taken from a study of CD8 T cells in ankylosing spondylitis. Construction of TCR beta libraries was performed using quantitative 5'-RACE with molecular barcodes. TCRdb ran MiXCR on the 5' RACE reads and lists one entry per CDR3 protein. The sample holds around 770,000 distinct CDR3 sequences, approximately 12% seen once. Whole-study results and caveats: Within ankylosing spondylitis blood, a TCR beta motif made up of eight highly homologous variants appeared to be characteristic.

The sequence came from a male donor with ankylosing spondylitis. The sequencing sample was made of blood, either unsorted or a sorted T cell fraction (not recorded which).

The CDR3 sequence is CSVCLAGTQETQYF. CDR3 nucleotides: TGCAGCGTTTGTTTAGCGGGAACTCAAGAGACCCAGTACTTC. The rearrangement uses TRBV29-1 and TRBJ2-5; 8 positions match TRBD2. V shed 5 bases and J 2 bases; nucleotides not matched to a gene: 7. CDR1 is SQVTM and CDR2 is ANQGSEA in the germline V gene. The CDR3 has 14 amino acids.